Only one count was recorded for the clone carrying this TCR beta chain. V lost 1 base and J 9 bases, leaving 16 bases between the germline ends. The germline gives CDR1 LGHNA, CDR2 YSLEER. CDR3 length equals 15 residues. These data belong to a study of blood T cell repertoires in COVID-19. Overall study: PBMCs, B-cell-depleted T cells, or T cells provided the cDNA or gDNA that made up the material.

The repertoire was sequenced with immunoSEQ multiplex PCR; TCRdb's copy has only in-frame clones and lacks some. Of 250,000 to 350,000 clones listed, around 87% are singletons. Those enrolled, adults aged roughly 18 to 95 years, came from about two dozen US areas. This TCR came from a young woman who had recovered from COVID-19. Sequencing used PBMCs or T cells enriched from blood (not recorded which). V usage is TRBV4-3 and J usage is TRBJ1-3; TRBD1 is a possible D gene (5 bases). In DNA form, the CDR3 reads TGCGCCAGCAGCCAAGCATCGCAGGGAGGAGGCACCATATATTTT. Residues: CASSQASQGGGTIYF.